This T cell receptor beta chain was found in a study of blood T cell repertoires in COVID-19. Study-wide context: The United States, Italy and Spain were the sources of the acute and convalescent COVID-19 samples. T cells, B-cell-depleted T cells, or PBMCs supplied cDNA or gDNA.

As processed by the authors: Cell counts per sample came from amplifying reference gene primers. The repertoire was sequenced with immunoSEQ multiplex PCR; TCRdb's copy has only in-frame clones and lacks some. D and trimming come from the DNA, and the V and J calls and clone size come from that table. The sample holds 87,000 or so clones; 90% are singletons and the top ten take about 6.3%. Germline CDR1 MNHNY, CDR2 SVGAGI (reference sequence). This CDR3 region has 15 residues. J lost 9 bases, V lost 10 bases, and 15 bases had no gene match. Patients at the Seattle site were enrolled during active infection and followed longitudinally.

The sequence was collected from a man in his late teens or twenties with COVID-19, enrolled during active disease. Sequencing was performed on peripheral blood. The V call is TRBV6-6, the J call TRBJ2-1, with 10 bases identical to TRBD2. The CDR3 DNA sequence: TGTGCCACCCGTGGAGGGCTAGCGGGAGTTTTTGAGCAGTTCTTC. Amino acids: CATRGGLAGVFEQFF.